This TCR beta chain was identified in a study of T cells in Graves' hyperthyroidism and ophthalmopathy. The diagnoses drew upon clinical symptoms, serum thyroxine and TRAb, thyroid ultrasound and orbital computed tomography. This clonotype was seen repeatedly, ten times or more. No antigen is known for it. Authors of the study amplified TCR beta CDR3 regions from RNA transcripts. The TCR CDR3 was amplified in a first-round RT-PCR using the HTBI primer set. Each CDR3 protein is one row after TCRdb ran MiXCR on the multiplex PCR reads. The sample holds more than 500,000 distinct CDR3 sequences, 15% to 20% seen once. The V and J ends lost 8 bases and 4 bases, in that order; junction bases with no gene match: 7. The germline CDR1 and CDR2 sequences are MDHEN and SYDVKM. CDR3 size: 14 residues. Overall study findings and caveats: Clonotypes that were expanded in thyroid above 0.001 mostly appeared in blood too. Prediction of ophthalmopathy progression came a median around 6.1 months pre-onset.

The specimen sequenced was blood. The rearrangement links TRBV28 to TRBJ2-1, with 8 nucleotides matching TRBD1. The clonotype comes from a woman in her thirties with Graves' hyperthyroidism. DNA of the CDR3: TGTGCCAGCGACAACAGGGGGTATTACAATGAGCAGTTCTTC. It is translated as CASDNRGYYNEQFF.